These T cell receptor beta chains were read from a single sample in a study of T cells after yellow fever vaccination. MiXCR, applied by TCRdb to the 5' RACE reads, yields one record per CDR3 protein. The data contain more than 95,000 distinct CDR3 sequences, approximately 16% of them singletons. Specimen: CD8+ T cells sorted from PBMCs, collected 5 days after the yellow fever booster vaccination. The origin of the receptors is a man younger than 30 who received the YFV17D yellow fever vaccine. Both conserved end residues are part of each CDR3. A D gene is named only where the DNA matches it firmly. The size entry is marked missing in some rows and otherwise reads once, few, many or a size class.

D: NA; J: TRBJ2-1; size: NA; V: TRBV11-1; CDR3: CASSLAYRANEQFF; DNA: TGTGCCAGCAGCTTAGCGTACCGGGCTAATGAGCAGTTCTTC
D: TRBD1; J: TRBJ1-5; size: many; V: TRBV20-1; CDR3: CSARDRTGGGHQPQHF; DNA: TGCAGTGCTAGAGATCGGACAGGGGGAGGGCATCAGCCCCAGCATTTT
D: NA; J: TRBJ1-2; size: NA; V: TRBV7-9; CDR3: CASSPPGGSGYTF; DNA: TGTGCCAGCAGCCCCCCCGGGGGAAGCGGCTACACCTTC
D: TRBD1; J: TRBJ1-2; size: NA; V: TRBV7-8; CDR3: CASSPGQGLDGYTF; DNA: TGTGCCAGCAGCCCGGGACAGGGGCTCGATGGCTACACCTTC
D: NA; J: TRBJ2-1; size: NA; V: TRBV9; CDR3: CASSVGQWGGLYNEQFF; DNA: TGTGCCAGCAGCGTGGGACAGTGGGGGGGCCTTTACAATGAGCAGTTCTTC
D: NA; J: TRBJ2-1; size: NA; V: TRBV6-1; CDR3: CASSEESSYTEQFF; DNA: TGTGCCAGCAGTGAAGAGAGCTCCTACACTGAGCAGTTCTTC
D: NA; J: TRBJ2-3; size: many; V: TRBV20-1; CDR3: CSAMGPREADTQYF; DNA: TGCAGTGCTATGGGACCGAGGGAGGCAGATACGCAGTATTTT
D: NA; J: TRBJ2-1; size: NA; V: TRBV28; CDR3: CASSLGQIGSYNEQFF; DNA: TGTGCCAGCAGTTTAGGACAAATTGGATCCTACAATGAGCAGTTCTTC
D: NA; J: TRBJ1-5; size: NA; V: TRBV3-1; CDR3: CASSHSRANQPQHF; DNA: TGTGCCAGCAGCCATTCGAGAGCTAATCAGCCCCAGCATTTT
D: NA; J: TRBJ1-4; size: NA; V: TRBV27; CDR3: CASSLARGEKLFF; DNA: TGTGCCAGCAGTTTAGCCAGAGGAGAAAAACTGTTTTTT
D: NA; J: TRBJ2-2; size: NA; V: TRBV5-5; CDR3: CASSLGAKTNTGELFF; DNA: TGTGCCAGCAGCTTGGGAGCCAAGACGAACACCGGGGAGCTGTTTTTT
D: NA; J: TRBJ1-5; size: few; V: TRBV10-3; CDR3: CAISEDQGGYQPQHF; DNA: TGTGCCATCAGTGAAGACCAGGGTGGCTATCAGCCCCAGCATTTT
D: TRBD1; J: TRBJ2-1; size: NA; V: TRBV3-1; CDR3: CASSQEGTGFSEQFF; DNA: TGTGCCAGCAGCCAAGAGGGGACAGGTTTTTCTGAGCAGTTCTTC
D: TRBD1; J: TRBJ1-4; size: NA; V: TRBV4-3; CDR3: CASSQDEFAVDRGINEKLFF; DNA: TGCGCCAGCAGCCAAGATGAATTCGCCGTAGACAGGGGGATTAATGAAAAACTGTTTTTT
D: NA; J: TRBJ2-1; size: NA; V: TRBV29-1; CDR3: CSVMTPSWNEQFF; DNA: TGCAGCGTTATGACCCCGAGCTGGAATGAGCAGTTCTTC
D: NA; J: TRBJ2-5; size: NA; V: TRBV11-2; CDR3: CASSLVTETQYF; DNA: TGTGCCAGCAGCTTAGTCACAGAGACCCAGTACTTC